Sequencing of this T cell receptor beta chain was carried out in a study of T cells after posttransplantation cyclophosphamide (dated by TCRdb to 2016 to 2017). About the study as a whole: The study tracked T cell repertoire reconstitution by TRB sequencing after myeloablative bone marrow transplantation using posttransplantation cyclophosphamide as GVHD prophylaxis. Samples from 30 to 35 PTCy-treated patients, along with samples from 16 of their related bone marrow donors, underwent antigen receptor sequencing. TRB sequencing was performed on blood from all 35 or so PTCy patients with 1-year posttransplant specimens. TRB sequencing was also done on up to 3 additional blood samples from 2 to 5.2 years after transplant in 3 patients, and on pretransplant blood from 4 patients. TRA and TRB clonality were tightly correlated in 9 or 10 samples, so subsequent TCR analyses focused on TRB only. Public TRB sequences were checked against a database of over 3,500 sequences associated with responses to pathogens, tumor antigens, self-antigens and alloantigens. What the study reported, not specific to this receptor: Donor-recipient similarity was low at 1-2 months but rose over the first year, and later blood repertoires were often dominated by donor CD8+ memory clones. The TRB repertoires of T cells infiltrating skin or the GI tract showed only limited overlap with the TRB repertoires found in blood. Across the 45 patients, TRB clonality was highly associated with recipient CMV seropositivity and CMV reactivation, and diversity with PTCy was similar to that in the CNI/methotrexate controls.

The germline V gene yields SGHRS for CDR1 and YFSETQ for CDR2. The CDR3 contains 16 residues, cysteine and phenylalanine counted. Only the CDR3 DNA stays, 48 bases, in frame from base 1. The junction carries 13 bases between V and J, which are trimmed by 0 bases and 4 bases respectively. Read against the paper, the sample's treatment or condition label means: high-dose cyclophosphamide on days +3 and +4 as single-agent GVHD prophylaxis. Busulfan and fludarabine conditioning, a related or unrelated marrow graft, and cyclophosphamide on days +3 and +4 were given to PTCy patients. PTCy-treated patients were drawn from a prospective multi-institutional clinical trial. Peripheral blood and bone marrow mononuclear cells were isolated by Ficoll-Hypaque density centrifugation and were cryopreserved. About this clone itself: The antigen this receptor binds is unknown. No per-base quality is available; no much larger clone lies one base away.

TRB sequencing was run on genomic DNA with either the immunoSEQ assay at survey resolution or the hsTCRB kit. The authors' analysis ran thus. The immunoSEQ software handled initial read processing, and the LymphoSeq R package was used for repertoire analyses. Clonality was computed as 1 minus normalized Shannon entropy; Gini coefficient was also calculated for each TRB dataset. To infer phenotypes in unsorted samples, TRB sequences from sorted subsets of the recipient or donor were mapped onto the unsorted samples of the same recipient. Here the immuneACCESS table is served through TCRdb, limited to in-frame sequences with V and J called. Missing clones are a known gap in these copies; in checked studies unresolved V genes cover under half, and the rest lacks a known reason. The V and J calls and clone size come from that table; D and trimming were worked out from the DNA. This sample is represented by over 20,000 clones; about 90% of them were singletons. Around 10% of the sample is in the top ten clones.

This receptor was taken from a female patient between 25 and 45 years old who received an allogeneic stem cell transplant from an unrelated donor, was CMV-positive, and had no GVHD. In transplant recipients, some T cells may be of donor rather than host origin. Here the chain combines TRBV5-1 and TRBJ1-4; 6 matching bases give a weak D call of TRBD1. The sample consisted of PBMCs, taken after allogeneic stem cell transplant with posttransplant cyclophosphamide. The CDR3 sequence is CASSLAGGEFNEKLFF. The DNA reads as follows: TGCGCCAGCAGCTTGGCTGGGGGCGAGTTTAATGAAAAACTGTTTTTT.